This TCR beta chain came from a study of blood T cell repertoires in COVID-19. About the research overall: Specimens from acute and convalescent COVID-19 originated in the United States, Italy and Spain. The analysed material was cDNA or gDNA that came from T cells, B-cell-depleted T cells, or PBMCs.

CDR1 and CDR2 from the germline V gene are MNHEY and SVGEGT. This CDR3 has 19 residues. V gave up 0 bases and J gave up 0 bases, with 15 bases separating them. Authors' methods: From reference gene primer amplification, estimates of nucleated cell counts were derived. TCRdb keeps only in-frame clones here, not all; method: immunoSEQ multiplex PCR. D and trimming were read from the DNA, whereas the V and J calls and clone size are those reported in that table. The sample records a few hundred thousand clones, around 90% being singletons. The source is a middle-aged woman who had recovered from COVID-19. Sequencing input: peripheral blood. The V and J genes are TRBV6-2 or TRBV6-3 and TRBJ2-6, with D perhaps TRBD2 (6 bases). CDR3 nucleotide sequence: TGTGCCAGCAGTTACTCGCGGACGGCGGGATCCTCTGGGGCCAACGTCCTGACTTTC. Its translation: CASSYSRTAGSSGANVLTF.